Listed below are T cell receptor beta chains from one sample, sequenced in a study of cytomegalovirus exposure and HLA in healthy donors. Assay: immunoSEQ multiplex PCR; the TCRdb copy retains only in-frame clones and omits some. The table includes 200,000 or so clones, roughly 88% detected once. The sequencing sample was made of PBMCs. These receptors all come from a woman aged 25 to 45 in good health and CMV-seropositive. CDR3s include the opening cysteine and the closing phenylalanine or tryptophan. The order of the fields is V gene, D gene, clone size, J gene, CDR3 DNA, CDR3 protein. A D gene is named only where the DNA matches it firmly. The size entry is marked missing in some rows and otherwise reads once, few, many or a size class.

>TRBV20-1|-|-|TRBJ1-2
TGCAGTAACAGGGAGTACTATGGCTACACCTTC
CSNREYYGYTF
>TRBV21-1|-|-|TRBJ1-5
TGTGCCAGCAGCAAACGACAGGGCAATCAGCCCCAGCATTTT
CASSKRQGNQPQHF
>TRBV6-1|TRBD1|-|TRBJ2-7
TGTGCCAGCAGTGGAGCCGGGACAGGGGTCTACGAGCAGTACTTC
CASSGAGTGVYEQYF
>TRBV5-1|TRBD2|-|TRBJ2-1
TGCGCCAGCAGCTTGGGGACTAGCGGGAGTTCGTCCTACAATGAGCAGTTCTTC
CASSLGTSGSSSYNEQFF
>TRBV29-1|-|-|TRBJ2-5
TGCAGCGTTGTAGTTTACAGAAGTCAAGAGACCCAGTACTTC
CSVVVYRSQETQYF
>TRBV28|-|-|TRBJ2-7
TGTGCCAGCCGCGTGGCAGGGTACGAGCAGTACTTC
CASRVAGYEQYF
>TRBV10-3|-|-|TRBJ2-7
TGTGCCATCAGTCTACAGGGTGAATCCTACGAGCAGTACTTC
CAISLQGESYEQYF
>TRBV18|TRBD2|-|TRBJ2-1
TGTGCCAGCTCACCAGGGACTAGCGGAACCTACAATGAGCAGTTCTTC
CASSPGTSGTYNEQFF
>TRBV28|TRBD1|-|TRBJ1-1
TGTGCCAGCAGGGGGACAGGACCGAACACTGAAGCTTTCTTT
CASRGTGPNTEAFF
>TRBV2|TRBD2|-|TRBJ2-1
TGTGCCAGCAGAAAGACTAGCGGGAACTACAATGAGCAGTTCTTC
CASRKTSGNYNEQFF
>TRBV6-5|TRBD1|-|TRBJ2-7
TGTGCCAGCAGCTTACAGGGGGCGACGCACGAGCAGTACTTC
CASSLQGATHEQYF
>TRBV7-9|TRBD2|-|TRBJ2-5
TGTGCCAGCAGCTTACTAGCGGGACAAGAGACCCAGTACTTC
CASSLLAGQETQYF
>TRBV11-2|-|-|TRBJ2-1
TGTGCCAGCAGCCAGGACCGGGGTACCTACAATGAGCAGTTCTTC
CASSQDRGTYNEQFF
>TRBV7-9|-|-|TRBJ2-5
TGTGCCAGCAGCTCTAGACAGACCCAAGAGACCCAGTACTTC
CASSSRQTQETQYF
>TRBV25-1|-|-|TRBJ2-1
TGTGCCAGCAGTCTCCTGAGCGGGAATGAGCAGTTCTTC
CASSLLSGNEQFF
>TRBV6-1|-|-|TRBJ1-2
TGTGCCAGCAGTCCCGGGAACTATGGCTACACCTTC
CASSPGNYGYTF
>TRBV5-4|-|-|TRBJ2-1
TGTGCCAGCAGCTTGTGGGCGGGGTCGGGGAATGAGCAGTTCTTC
CASSLWAGSGNEQFF
>TRBV19|-|few|TRBJ1-5
TGTGCCAGTAGTGATAGGGGCCGAGATCAGCCCCAGCATTTT
CASSDRGRDQPQHF
>TRBV6-8|TRBD1|few|TRBJ2-7
TGTGCCAGCAGTGAGGACAGGGCGGTCGGGCGGGGAAGATTTTGGGAGCAGTACTTC
CASSEDRAVGRGRFWEQYF
>TRBV11-2|-|few|TRBJ1-2
TGTGCCAGCAGCTTGGGCACTTATGGCTACACCTTC
CASSLGTYGYTF